The 8 T cell receptor beta chains reported below all come from one sample, sequenced in a study of lymphopenia after photon versus proton radiotherapy. The repertoire was sequenced with immunoSEQ multiplex PCR; TCRdb's copy has only in-frame clones and lacks some. The sample lists 150,000 or so clones, approximately 86% occurring once. The sequenced sample was peripheral blood, obtained from a patient treated with photon-based radiotherapy. The receptors were sampled from a middle-aged man with gastric cancer.

V usage is TRBV6-5 and J usage is TRBJ1-3; D is unclear. The germline CDR1 and CDR2 sequences are MNHEY and SVGAGI. CDR3 size: 13 residues. V was pared by 1 base and J by 4 bases, with 5 bases between. In DNA form, the CDR3 reads TGTGCCAGCAGTTACTATCGCGGAAACACCATATATTTT. Protein sequence: CASSYYRGNTIYF.

The chain is built from TRBV28 and TRBJ2-1; 14 bases line up with TRBD2. This CDR3 has 17 residues. J lost 6 bases, V lost 6 bases, and 10 bases had no gene match. Germline assignment: CDR1 MDHEN and CDR2 SYDVKM. CDR3 protein: CASRGPTGTSGSNEQFF. In DNA, the CDR3 is TGTGCCAGCAGAGGCCCCACCGGGACTAGCGGGAGCAATGAGCAGTTCTTC.

The chain recombines TRBV5-4 with TRBJ1-4; no clear D. Deletions cut 0 bases from V and 8 bases from J, with 17 bases between. Germline V gene data show CDR1 as SGHNT and CDR2 as YYREEE (reference sequence). This CDR3 has 16 amino acids. DNA for the CDR3: TGTGCCAGCAGCTTGGGGGGTCCCGCGGGTGAAGAAAAACTGTTTTTT. Translating gives CASSLGGPAGEEKLFF.

The chain links TRBV6-5 to TRBJ1-3, with D unresolved. The CDR3 is 13 residues long. Deletions cut 4 bases from V and 4 bases from J, with 8 bases between. Germline assignment: CDR1 MNHEY and CDR2 SVGAGI. The CDR3 sequence: CASSLGSGNTIYF. For the CDR3, the DNA is TGTGCCAGCAGTTTGGGTTCGGGAAACACCATATATTTT.

The genes are TRBV2 and TRBJ2-7; 13 nucleotides line up with TRBD2. Germline V gene lookup returns CDR1 SNHLY and CDR2 FYNNEI. Losses at the gene ends were 3 bases for V and 2 bases for J; bases not matched to a gene: 4. The CDR3 has 16 amino acids. DNA for the CDR3: TGTGCCAGCAGTGATCTAGGGACTAGCGGGACCTACGAGCAGTACTTC. It encodes CASSDLGTSGTYEQYF.

This rearrangement joins TRBV29-1 to TRBJ2-7, with 10 positions matching TRBD1. This CDR3 comprises 13 residues. Germline V gene data show CDR1 as SQVTM and CDR2 as ANQGSEA. After removal of 4 bases from V and 6 bases from J, the junction contained 6 bases not matched to a gene. The CDR3 sequence: CSVGGGQGFEQYF. The CDR3 DNA reads as TGCAGCGTTGGCGGGGGACAGGGGTTCGAGCAGTACTTC.

This clone was seen a few times. The V call is TRBV6-6, the J call TRBJ2-7; the match to TRBD2 covers 12 bases. Per germline, CDR1 MNHNY and CDR2 SVGAGI (reference sequence). The CDR3 contains 15 residues. The V segment lost 6 bases and the J segment 1 base; nucleotides outside the gene matches: 4. The CDR3 reads CASRPGLAGSYEQYF. The CDR3 DNA reads as TGTGCCAGCAGACCAGGACTAGCGGGATCCTACGAGCAGTACTTC.

This sequence joins TRBV5-1 and TRBJ2-1; 10 bases are shared with TRBD2. The CDR3 consists of 16 residues. V trimming: 4 bases; J trimming: 9 bases; junction bases outside the gene matches: 13. In germline, CDR1 is SGHRS, CDR2 YFSETQ. In DNA form, the CDR3 reads TGCGCCAGCAGCCCGAACCCGCTAGCGGGAGTGGGTGAGCAGTTCTTC. It specifies CASSPNPLAGVGEQFF.